One and the same sample provided the 12 T cell receptor beta chains below, sequenced in a study of shared clonotypes between healthy human individuals. Here immunoSEQ multiplex PCR was the method, and the copy in TCRdb shows in-frame clones only, minus some. The repertoire consists of some 2,000,000 clones, with 90% to 97% occurring once and the leading ten covering about 0.13%. The sequenced sample consisted of naive CD4+ T cells sorted from blood. Subset in this sample: CD45RA+ positively selected. These receptors were collected from a man aged 18 to 29 in good health.

The V and J genes are TRBV27 and TRBJ1-2, with TRBD1 matching over 7 bases. Germline V lookup: CDR1 MNHEY, CDR2 SMNVEV (reference sequence). This CDR3 contains 13 residues. Trimming removed 3 bases from V and 3 bases from J; junction bases left unmatched: 1. This chain's CDR3 is CASSFTGDYGYTF. The DNA for the CDR3 is TGTGCCAGCAGTTTCACAGGGGACTATGGCTACACCTTC.

This chain joins TRBV18 and TRBJ1-1; perhaps TRBD1 as D (5 bases). The length of the CDR3 is 13 residues. V was cut by 5 bases and J by 5 bases, with 12 bases left in between. Germline assignment: CDR1 KGHSH and CDR2 LQKENI. CDR3 sequence reads: CASSAGLRTEAFF. The CDR3 bases are TGTGCCAGCTCAGCAGGGTTGAGAACTGAAGCTTTCTTT.

A remark on this clone: Other DNA sequences in this sample translate to the same CDR3. The chain's CDR3 is CASSSQGENSPLHF. The CDR3 bases are TGCGCCAGCAGCTCTCAGGGAGAGAATTCACCCCTCCACTTT. This chain uses TRBV5-1 with TRBJ1-6; D is possibly TRBD1 (5 bases). V was shortened by 3 bases and J by 7 bases, with 11 bases between the two germline ends. The CDR3 consists of 14 residues. Germline V gene lookup returns CDR1 SGHRS and CDR2 YFSETQ.

The chain carries TRBV10-1 and TRBJ2-2, with D perhaps TRBD1 (5 bases). This CDR3 comprises 14 residues. Per the germline V gene, CDR1 is WNHNN and CDR2 is SYGVQD (reference sequence). Between the trimmed V and J ends, which lost 5 bases and 6 bases, there was a span of 13 bases. The CDR3 DNA reads as TGCGCCAGCAGTAAACTCACAGGCCCCGGGGAGCTGTTTTTT. As protein: CASSKLTGPGELFF.

The rearrangement links TRBV4-2 to TRBJ1-1; maybe TRBD1 (5 bases). The CDR3 consists of 15 residues. Germline lookup yields CDR1 LGHNA and CDR2 YNFKEQ. The germline V and J ends were trimmed by 5 bases and 1 base, with 14 bases remaining between them. The CDR3 DNA follows: TGTGCCAGCAGCACCCACCTCGGGGGGAACACTGAAGCTTTCTTT. This codes for CASSTHLGGNTEAFF.

The chain combines TRBV6-1 with TRBJ2-5; 14 nucleotides match TRBD2. The CDR3 runs 18 residues. J gave up 1 base and V 4 bases, and 8 bases lay outside the gene matches. Germline V gene data show CDR1 as MNHNS and CDR2 as SASEGT. Here the CDR3 DNA reads TGTGCCAGCAGTGGGGGACTAGCGGGAGCGCAGCTCCAAGAGACCCAGTACTTC. Protein product: CASSGGLAGAQLQETQYF.

This chain connects TRBV13 to TRBJ1-2; a possible D gene is TRBD1 (5 bases). The ends were cut back, 4 bases at V and 7 bases at J, with 16 bases in the middle. The CDR3 extends over 14 amino acids. The germline V gene has CDR1 PRHDT and CDR2 FYEKMQ (reference sequence). For the CDR3, the DNA is TGTGCCAGCAGCTACACGACCCGGGACTCTGGCTACACCTTC. It translates to CASSYTTRDSGYTF.

This clone has only a few counts. CDR3 DNA: TGTGCCAGCACTGCAGGGGATCGGGGCAATCAGCCCCAGCATTTT. Protein product: CASTAGDRGNQPQHF. V is TRBV21-1 and J is TRBJ1-5; the DNA was not used to check the table's D call, TRBD1. TRBV21-1 is reported as a pseudogene. CDR3 length: 15 residues.

The rearrangement joins TRBV9 to TRBJ2-2; TRBD2 aligns across 8 bases. The V gene's germline CDR1 is SGDLS and CDR2 YYNGEE. Unmatched junction bases numbered 10, after V lost 3 bases and J lost 6 bases. This CDR3 contains 16 residues. As DNA, the CDR3 is TGTGCCAGCAGCGGCACGGGGGGGCAATTCCCCGGGGAGCTGTTTTTT. It translates to CASSGTGGQFPGELFF.

In regard to this clone: The germline gene is not matched at one end of the junction; a read error may be the cause. This sequence joins TRBV2 and TRBJ2-1; D may be TRBD1 (6 bases). CDR1 and CDR2 (germline): SNHLY, FYNNEI. There are 13 residues in the CDR3. This CDR3 reads CASSDDRDKEQFF. The CDR3 coding sequence is TGTGCCAGCAGTGACGACCGGGACAAAGAGCAGTTCTTC.

The V and J genes are TRBV5-4 and TRBJ2-3, with TRBD2 matching 7 bases. Germline assignment: CDR1 SGHNT and CDR2 YYREEE (reference sequence). The CDR3 contains 18 residues. Trimming cost V 2 bases and J 1 base; bases outside gene matches: 13. CDR3 nucleotides: TGTGCCAGCAGCTTAGGACTAGTAGGGGACTTGGGCACAGATACGCAGTATTTT. Translated, it gives CASSLGLVGDLGTDTQYF.

The CDR3 bases are TGTGCCAGCAGCCAGCTAGTCGAAGATACGCAGTATTTT. Translating it yields CASSQLVEDTQYF. This chain links TRBV7-9 with TRBJ2-3; D is unclear. The CDR3 is made up of 13 amino acids. Germline V lookup: CDR1 SEHNR, CDR2 FQNEAQ (reference sequence). Trimming cost V 5 bases and J 5 bases, with 11 bases left between them.